This is a list of T cell receptor beta chains from one sample in a study of blood T cell repertoires in COVID-19. The method was immunoSEQ multiplex PCR; TCRdb's version includes in-frame clones alone and lacks a portion of them. The data contain about 160,000 clones, 80% to 90% of them singletons. The sample taken for sequencing was peripheral blood. All receptors derive from a human donor in a cohort sampled during active COVID-19. The CDR3 runs from the conserved cysteine through the conserved F or W. Each record gives: J gene, CDR3 length, V gene, D gene, clone size, CDR3 DNA, CDR3 protein. D genes are given only for firm matches. Rows give clone size only sometimes, using once, few, many, or a class for an expanded clone.

J: TRBJ2-7; length: 16; V: TRBV5-5; D: TRBD2; size: .; DNA: TGTGCCAGCAGCTTGGGCGGGAGTTCTCCTACGTTAGAGCAGTACTTC; CDR3: CASSLGGSSPTLEQYF
J: TRBJ1-1; length: 12; V: TRBV7-6; D: .; size: .; DNA: TGTGCCAGCAGCCCTAGTGGCACTGAAGCTTTCTTT; CDR3: CASSPSGTEAFF
J: TRBJ1-2; length: 13; V: TRBV7-9; D: .; size: .; DNA: TGTGCCAGCAGCCCTCTAAGGGGCTATGGCTACACCTTC; CDR3: CASSPLRGYGYTF
J: TRBJ1-2; length: 12; V: TRBV12-3/TRBV12-4; D: .; size: .; DNA: TGTGCCAGCAGCCCACAGGGATATGGCTACACCTTC; CDR3: CASSPQGYGYTF
J: TRBJ2-3; length: 15; V: TRBV24-1; D: TRBD1; size: .; DNA: TGTGCCACCAGTGACTTCACAGGGGGCGCAGATACGCAGTATTTT; CDR3: CATSDFTGGADTQYF
J: TRBJ1-5; length: 15; V: TRBV14; D: .; size: .; DNA: TGTGCCAGCAGCCAGTCCCATCAGGGAAATCAGCCCCAGCATTTT; CDR3: CASSQSHQGNQPQHF
J: TRBJ1-2; length: 14; V: TRBV10-3; D: .; size: many; DNA: TGTGCCATCAGTGCGGAGAACAGGAACTATGGCTACACCTTC; CDR3: CAISAENRNYGYTF
J: TRBJ2-2; length: 15; V: TRBV7-2; D: TRBD1; size: .; DNA: TGTGCCAGCAGCTCGAGGACAGGGAACACCGGGGAGCTGTTTTTT; CDR3: CASSSRTGNTGELFF
J: TRBJ2-1; length: 17; V: TRBV7-2; D: TRBD2; size: .; DNA: TGTGCCAGCAGCTTAACCCTTCCGGTAGGCGGGGGCAATGAGCAGTTCTTC; CDR3: CASSLTLPVGGGNEQFF
J: TRBJ1-1; length: 13; V: TRBV11-2; D: .; size: few; DNA: TGTGCCAGCCATACGGGGGGGGGATCTGAAGCTTTCTTT; CDR3: CASHTGGGSEAFF
J: TRBJ2-6; length: 16; V: TRBV27; D: .; size: .; DNA: TGTGCCAGCAGTTTAAGACAACCCTCTGGGGCCAACGTCCTGACTTTC; CDR3: CASSLRQPSGANVLTF
J: TRBJ1-2; length: 13; V: TRBV5-1; D: .; size: .; DNA: TGCGCCAGCAGCCCCGACAGGCACTATGGCTACACCTTC; CDR3: CASSPDRHYGYTF
J: TRBJ2-2; length: 16; V: TRBV3-1/TRBV3-2; D: .; size: .; DNA: TGTGCCAGCAGCCCATGGGGGGGGACAAACACCGGGGAGCTGTTTTTT; CDR3: CASSPWGGTNTGELFF
J: TRBJ2-1; length: 12; V: TRBV10-3; D: .; size: .; DNA: TGTGCCATCAGAACAGGGAACAATGAGCAGTTCTTC; CDR3: CAIRTGNNEQFF
J: TRBJ1-5; length: 15; V: TRBV5-1; D: .; size: .; DNA: TGCGCCAGCAGCTCCGGAGGGGGGGGTAATCAGCCCCAGCATTTT; CDR3: CASSSGGGGNQPQHF
J: TRBJ1-4; length: 16; V: TRBV7-2; D: .; size: .; DNA: TGTGCCAGCAGCTTAGTATTTGGGGGCAAGAGTGAAAAACTGTTTTTT; CDR3: CASSLVFGGKSEKLFF
J: TRBJ1-1; length: 12; V: TRBV12-5; D: .; size: .; DNA: TGTGCTAGTGGTTTGGTACGGGCTGAAGCTTTCTTT; CDR3: CASGLVRAEAFF
J: TRBJ2-2; length: 17; V: TRBV30; D: .; size: .; DNA: TGTGCCTGGAACCCATGGGGGGACCGCGGGTACACCGGGGAGCTGTTTTTT; CDR3: CAWNPWGDRGYTGELFF
J: TRBJ2-7; length: 16; V: TRBV7-2; D: .; size: .; DNA: TGTGCCAGCAGCCCCATGGTTGGGCGGGCCTCCTACGAGCAGTACTTC; CDR3: CASSPMVGRASYEQYF
J: TRBJ2-7; length: 15; V: TRBV6-5; D: TRBD2; size: .; DNA: TGTGCCAGCAGTTACTCATCCGGGGGGGGAAACGAGCAGTACTTC; CDR3: CASSYSSGGGNEQYF
J: TRBJ1-1; length: 12; V: TRBV9; D: .; size: .; DNA: .; CDR3: CASSVGVGATFF
J: TRBJ1-2; length: 14; V: TRBV18; D: TRBD1; size: .; DNA: TGTGCCAGCTCACGGGACAGCGAGTCCTATGGCTACACCTTC; CDR3: CASSRDSESYGYTF
J: TRBJ2-3; length: 15; V: TRBV5-1; D: .; size: .; DNA: TGCGCCAGCGGGGGGTGGGCGGCCAGCACAGATACGCAGTATTTT; CDR3: CASGGWAASTDTQYF
J: TRBJ1-1; length: 14; V: TRBV27; D: .; size: .; DNA: TGTGCCAGCAGTCCCCGACAGAAGAACACTGAAGCTTTCTTT; CDR3: CASSPRQKNTEAFF
J: TRBJ2-7; length: 15; V: TRBV10-3; D: TRBD1; size: .; DNA: TGTGCCATCAGTGAGCCTGACAGGGGGCTCAGGGAGCAGTACTTC; CDR3: CAISEPDRGLREQYF
J: TRBJ1-1; length: 11; V: TRBV29-1; D: .; size: .; DNA: TGCAGCGTCCGGGGGGGTTCCGAAGCTTTCTTT; CDR3: CSVRGGSEAFF
J: TRBJ2-3; length: 17; V: TRBV4-1; D: TRBD1; size: .; DNA: TGCGCCAGCAGCCAAGATAGGGGGACAGGACTCACAGATACGCAGTATTTT; CDR3: CASSQDRGTGLTDTQYF
J: TRBJ2-7; length: 15; V: TRBV27; D: .; size: .; DNA: TGTGCCAGCAGTTTCGGACGGGGGATCTCCTACGAGCAGTACTTC; CDR3: CASSFGRGISYEQYF
J: TRBJ1-1; length: 15; V: TRBV4-1; D: .; size: .; DNA: TGCGCCAGCAGCCAACCGGGACTTATGAACACTGAAGCTTTCTTT; CDR3: CASSQPGLMNTEAFF
J: TRBJ1-4; length: 15; V: TRBV3-1/TRBV3-2; D: TRBD1; size: .; DNA: TGTGCCAGCAGCCCGAAGCGACAGGGAAGTGTAAAACTGTTTTTT; CDR3: CASSPKRQGSVKLFF
J: TRBJ2-1; length: 17; V: TRBV5-4; D: TRBD2; size: .; DNA: TGTGCCAGCAGCTTTTTAGGCGGGAGTGGGGGGTACAATGAGCAGTTCTTC; CDR3: CASSFLGGSGGYNEQFF
J: TRBJ1-1; length: 16; V: TRBV5-5; D: TRBD1; size: .; DNA: TGTGCCAGCAGCTTATCGACAGGGGCTTCGAACACTGAAGCTTTCTTT; CDR3: CASSLSTGASNTEAFF
J: TRBJ1-2; length: 15; V: TRBV19; D: TRBD1; size: .; DNA: TGTGCCAGTAGTATCCCCCGACAGGGACTCTATGGCTACACCTTC; CDR3: CASSIPRQGLYGYTF
J: TRBJ1-2; length: 16; V: TRBV4-3; D: TRBD1; size: once; DNA: TGCGCCAGCAGCCTAAGGGGACAGGGGGCCCGCTATGGCTACACCTTC; CDR3: CASSLRGQGARYGYTF
J: TRBJ1-4; length: 14; V: TRBV5-4; D: .; size: .; DNA: TGTGCCAGCAGCCCCGACAGGACTAATGAAAAACTGTTTTTT; CDR3: CASSPDRTNEKLFF
J: TRBJ2-2; length: 16; V: TRBV7-2; D: .; size: .; DNA: TGTGCCAGCAGCTTAGGACTAGGCGCGAACACCGGGGAGCTGTTTTTT; CDR3: CASSLGLGANTGELFF
J: TRBJ2-3; length: 11; V: TRBV11-2; D: .; size: .; DNA: TGTGCCAGCAGCTCGCGGTATACGCAGTATTTT; CDR3: CASSSRYTQYF
J: TRBJ2-7; length: 14; V: TRBV25-1; D: .; size: .; DNA: TGTGCCAGCAGTGAGGACAGTATCCGCTACGAGCAGTACTTC; CDR3: CASSEDSIRYEQYF
J: TRBJ2-6; length: 15; V: TRBV2; D: .; size: .; DNA: TGTGCCAGCAGACAACAGGGCTCTGGGGCCAACGTCCTGACTTTC; CDR3: CASRQQGSGANVLTF
J: TRBJ1-2; length: 13; V: TRBV6-2/TRBV6-3; D: TRBD1; size: .; DNA: TGTGCCAGCAGCCCAAAGACAGGGATCGGCTACACCTTC; CDR3: CASSPKTGIGYTF
J: TRBJ1-6; length: 14; V: TRBV27; D: TRBD1; size: .; DNA: TGTGCCAGCAGTCTCGACAGGGGATATTCACCCCTCCACTTT; CDR3: CASSLDRGYSPLHF
J: TRBJ1-1; length: 13; V: TRBV4-3; D: .; size: .; DNA: TGCGCCAGCAGCCGAGCGGTGAACACTGAAGCTTTCTTT; CDR3: CASSRAVNTEAFF